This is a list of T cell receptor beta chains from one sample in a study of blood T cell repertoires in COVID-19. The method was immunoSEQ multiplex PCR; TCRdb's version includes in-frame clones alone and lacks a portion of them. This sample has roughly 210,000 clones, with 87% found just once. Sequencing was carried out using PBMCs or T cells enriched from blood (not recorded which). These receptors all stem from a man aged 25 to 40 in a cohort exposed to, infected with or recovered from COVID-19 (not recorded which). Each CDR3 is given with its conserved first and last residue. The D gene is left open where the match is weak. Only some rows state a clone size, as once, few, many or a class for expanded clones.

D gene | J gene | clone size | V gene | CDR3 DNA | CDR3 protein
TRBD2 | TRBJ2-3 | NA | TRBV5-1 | TGCGCCAGCACCTGGACTAGCGGGAGTAACACAGATACGCAGTATTTT | CASTWTSGSNTDTQYF
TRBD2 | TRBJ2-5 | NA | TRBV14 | TGTGCCAGCAGCCAAGAGACTAGCAGGATGGGAGAGACCCAGTACTTC | CASSQETSRMGETQYF
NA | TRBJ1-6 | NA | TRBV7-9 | TGTGCCAGCAGGGAACAGAGCTCCTATAATTCACCCCTCCACTTT | CASREQSSYNSPLHF
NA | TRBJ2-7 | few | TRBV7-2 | TGTGCCAGCAGCTTAGGGGGGAGGACCCCCGAGCAGTACTTC | CASSLGGRTPEQYF
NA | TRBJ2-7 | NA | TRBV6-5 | TGTGCCAGCAGTTACCAACAAACCTACGAGCAGTACTTC | CASSYQQTYEQYF
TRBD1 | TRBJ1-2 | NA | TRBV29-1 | TGCAGCGTTCCGGGACAGGTAAACGGCTACACCTTC | CSVPGQVNGYTF
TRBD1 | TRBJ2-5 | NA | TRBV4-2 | TGTGCCAGCAGCCAAAGGACAGGGGGTGAGACCCAGTACTTC | CASSQRTGGETQYF
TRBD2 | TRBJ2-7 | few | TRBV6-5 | TGTGCCAGCAAACTCGACCGTGGGGGGGCCTACGAGCAGTACTTC | CASKLDRGGAYEQYF
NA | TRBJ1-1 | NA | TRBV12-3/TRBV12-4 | TGTGCCAGCAGTTTTAAGGAGGACACTGAAGCTTTCTTT | CASSFKEDTEAFF
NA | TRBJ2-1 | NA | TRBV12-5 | TGTGCTAGTGGTTTGACGGAGCGGAACAATGAGCAGTTCTTC | CASGLTERNNEQFF
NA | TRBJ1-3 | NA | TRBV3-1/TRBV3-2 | TGTGCCAGCAGCCAGCGGGGATCGTCTGGAAACACCATATATTTT | CASSQRGSSGNTIYF
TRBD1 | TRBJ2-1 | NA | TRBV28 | TGTGCCAGCAGTTCCATTTTCCCCCAGACAGGGGATTACTACAATGAGCAGTTCTTC | CASSSIFPQTGDYYNEQFF
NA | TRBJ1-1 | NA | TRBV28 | TGTGCCAGCAGTTGGTCAGGGCTGAACACTGAAGCTTTCTTT | CASSWSGLNTEAFF
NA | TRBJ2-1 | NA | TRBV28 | TGTGCCAGCAGTGGAAGACAGAGCTCCTACAATGAGCAGTTCTTC | CASSGRQSSYNEQFF
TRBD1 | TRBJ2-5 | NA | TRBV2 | TGTGCCAGCCACTTCTTAGGGACAGGCTCGGAGACCCAGTACTTC | CASHFLGTGSETQYF
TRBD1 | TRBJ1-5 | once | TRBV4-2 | TGTGCCAGCAGCCAAGTTTCAGGGGGTTTGAGCAATCAGCCCCAGCATTTT | CASSQVSGGLSNQPQHF
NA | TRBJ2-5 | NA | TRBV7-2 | TGTGCCAGCAGCCAAAGACCCCAACGGGGGGAGACCCAGTACTTC | CASSQRPQRGETQYF
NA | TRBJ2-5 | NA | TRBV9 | TGTGCCAGCAGCGTAGAGGGGGAAGAGACCCAGTACTTC | CASSVEGEETQYF
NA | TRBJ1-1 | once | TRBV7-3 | TGTGCCAGCAGCTTAACTACTTTTTCTATGAACACTGAAGCTTTCTTT | CASSLTTFSMNTEAFF
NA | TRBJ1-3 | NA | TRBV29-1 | TGCAGCGTTGCCGGAGAAGCTGGAAACACCATATATTTT | CSVAGEAGNTIYF